Below are 6 T cell receptor beta chains sequenced from a single sample in a study of identifying expanded T cells in peripheral blood. Assay: immunoSEQ multiplex PCR; the TCRdb copy retains only in-frame clones and omits some. The sample shows roughly 90,000 clones, roughly 81% of them seen only once. What was sequenced was blood. These receptors originate from a person aged 18 to 70 in good health.

V and J are TRBV6-1 and TRBJ2-7, with 7 bases identical to TRBD2. The V gene's germline CDR1 is MNHNS and CDR2 SASEGT. This CDR3 comprises 13 residues. The trim removed 7 bases at V and 5 bases at J, leaving 8 bases unmatched. The CDR3 sequence: CASTGRESHEQYF. Here the CDR3 DNA reads TGTGCCAGCACAGGGAGGGAGTCTCACGAGCAGTACTTC.

The gene calls are TRBV5-1 and TRBJ2-7; possibly TRBD1 for D (7 bases). The CDR3 has 15 residues. Deletions cut 0 bases from V and 5 bases from J, with 15 bases between. In germline, CDR1 is SGHRS, CDR2 YFSETQ. Written as DNA, the CDR3 is TGCGCCAGCAGCTTGGCGTCAGGGGGGCCGAACGAGCAGTACTTC. This sequence encodes CASSLASGGPNEQYF. The complete variable domain, with remaining parts taken from reference TRBV5-1 and TRBJ2-7, reads KAGVTQTPRYLIKTRGQQVTLSCSPISGHRSVSWYQQTPGQGLQFLFEYFSETQRNKGNFPGRFSGRQFSNSRSEMNVSTLELGDSALYLCASSLASGGPNEQYFGPGTRLTVT.

This chain joins TRBV5-6 and TRBJ2-3; 12 bases match TRBD2. The germline gives CDR1 SGHDT, CDR2 YYEEEE. The CDR3 spans 16 residues. Unmatched junction bases numbered 7, after V lost 2 bases and J lost 6 bases. The DNA for the CDR3 is TGTGCCAGCAGCTTACGGACTAGCGGGGACGGGGATACGCAGTATTTT. Translating gives CASSLRTSGDGDTQYF. The full variable domain, completed using reference TRBV5-6 and TRBJ2-3, is DAGVTQSPTHLIKTRGQQVTLRCSPKSGHDTVSWYQQALGQGPQFIFQYYEEEERQRGNFPDRFSGHQFPNYSSELNVNALLLGDSALYLCASSLRTSGDGDTQYFGPGTRLTVL.

The chain employs TRBV6-6 and TRBJ1-1; D is unresolved. The length of the CDR3 is 13 residues. CDR1 and CDR2 (germline): MNHNY, SVGAGI (reference sequence). V was trimmed by 2 bases and J by 7 bases, leaving 11 bases between them. CDR3 in amino acids: CASSYPSKVEAFF. As DNA, the CDR3 is TGTGCCAGCAGTTACCCCAGTAAAGTTGAAGCTTTCTTT.

The gene calls are TRBV5-1 and TRBJ2-2; 8 bases match TRBD2. The V gene's germline CDR1 is SGHRS and CDR2 YFSETQ. There are 16 residues in the CDR3. J lost 2 bases, V lost 6 bases, and 9 bases had no gene match. CDR3 amino acids: CASKTPGLVNTGELFF. The CDR3 DNA reads as TGCGCCAGCAAGACGCCGGGACTAGTTAACACCGGGGAGCTGTTTTTT.

The CDR3: CARRESGANVLTF. The CDR3 DNA reads as TGTGCCAGGAGGGAGTCAGGGGCCAACGTCCTGACTTTC. The chain has TRBV6-7 and TRBJ2-6, with D perhaps matching TRBD2 (5 bases). TRBV6-7 is noted as an ORF with a role that remains uncertain. CDR3 length equals 13 residues. V was cut by 9 bases and J by 4 bases, with 10 bases left in between.